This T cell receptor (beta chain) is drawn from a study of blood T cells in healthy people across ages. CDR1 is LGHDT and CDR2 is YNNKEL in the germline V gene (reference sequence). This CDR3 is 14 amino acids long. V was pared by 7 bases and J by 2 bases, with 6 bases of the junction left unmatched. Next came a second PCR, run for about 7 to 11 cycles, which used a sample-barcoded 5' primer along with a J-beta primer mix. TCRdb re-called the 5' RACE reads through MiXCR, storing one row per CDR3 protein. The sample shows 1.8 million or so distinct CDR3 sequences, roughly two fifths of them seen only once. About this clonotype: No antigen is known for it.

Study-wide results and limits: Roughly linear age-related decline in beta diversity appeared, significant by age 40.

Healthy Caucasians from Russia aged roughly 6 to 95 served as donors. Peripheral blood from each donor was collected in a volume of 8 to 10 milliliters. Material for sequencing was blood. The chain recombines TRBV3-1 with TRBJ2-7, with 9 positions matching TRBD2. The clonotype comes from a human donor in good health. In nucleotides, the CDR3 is TGTGCCAGCACCCCGGGACTAGCCCCCTACGAGCAGTACTTC. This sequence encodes CASTPGLAPYEQYF.